This is a list of T cell receptor beta chains from one sample in a study of blood T cell repertoires in COVID-19. Method: immunoSEQ multiplex PCR; TCRdb's copy keeps in-frame clones and lacks some. The sample shows about 250,000 clones, roughly 89% of them seen only once. The sequenced sample was PBMCs or T cells enriched from blood (not recorded which). These receptors originate from a man between 35 and 55 years old who had recovered from COVID-19. CDR3s include the opening cysteine and the closing phenylalanine or tryptophan. A D gene is named only where the DNA matches it firmly.

J gene	D gene	V gene	CDR3 protein	CDR3 DNA
TRBJ2-5	TRBD2	TRBV11-3	CASSLGLAGEEETQYF	TGTGCCAGCAGCTTAGGTCTAGCGGGAGAAGAAGAGACCCAGTACTTC
TRBJ2-3	TRBD2	TRBV28	CASSPEELAGVDLTDTQYF	TGTGCCAGCAGTCCCGAAGAACTAGCGGGAGTAGATTTGACAGATACGCAGTATTTT
TRBJ1-2	NA	TRBV11-2	CASSLDPPPGYYGYTF	TGTGCCAGCAGCTTAGATCCCCCCCCCGGGTACTATGGCTACACCTTC
TRBJ2-3	NA	TRBV2	CASSPTGSKADTQYF	TGTGCCAGCAGTCCGACAGGTAGTAAGGCAGATACGCAGTATTTT
TRBJ1-1	TRBD1	TRBV11-2	CASSLAPGTGEAFF	TGTGCCAGCAGCTTAGCCCCCGGGACAGGGGAAGCTTTCTTT
TRBJ2-7	NA	TRBV20-1	CSASVAPIGGSYEQYF	TGCAGTGCGAGTGTGGCCCCGATCGGCGGGTCCTACGAGCAGTACTTC
TRBJ1-1	TRBD1	TRBV3-1/TRBV3-2	CASSQAGTANTEAFF	TGTGCCAGCAGCCAAGCAGGGACAGCGAACACTGAAGCTTTCTTT
TRBJ2-7	TRBD1	TRBV7-9	CASSRDRGFDEQYF	TGTGCCAGCAGCCGGGACAGGGGCTTCGACGAGCAGTACTTC
TRBJ2-3	TRBD1	TRBV7-2	CASSRDRAGTDTQYF	TGTGCCAGCAGCCGTGACAGGGCGGGCACAGATACGCAGTATTTT
TRBJ2-1	TRBD2	TRBV27	CASSSTSGRYNEQFF	TGTGCCAGCAGTTCGACTAGCGGGAGGTACAATGAGCAGTTCTTC
TRBJ1-4	TRBD1	TRBV4-1	CASSQARDRGNEKLFF	TGCGCCAGCAGCCAAGCTCGGGACAGGGGTAACGAAAAACTGTTTTTT
TRBJ2-7	NA	TRBV7-2	CASSFQVAPSYEQYF	TGTGCCAGCAGCTTTCAGGTCGCCCCCTCCTACGAGCAGTACTTC
TRBJ2-5	NA	TRBV7-3	CASSSPDTGLQTQYF	TGTGCCAGCAGCTCACCGGATACAGGGTTGCAGACCCAGTACTTC
TRBJ2-1	TRBD1	TRBV28	CASSSRSGGQGFYNEQFF	TGTGCCAGCAGTTCTAGGTCGGGGGGACAGGGTTTCTACAATGAGCAGTTCTTC
TRBJ2-2	TRBD2	TRBV27	CASRLGGTSGKAGELFF	TGTGCCAGCAGATTAGGTGGGACTAGCGGGAAGGCCGGGGAGCTGTTTTTT
TRBJ1-2	TRBD1	TRBV12-3/TRBV12-4	CASSLLGTGSSTF	TGTGCCAGCAGTTTATTGGGGACAGGGTCGTCCACCTTC
TRBJ2-5	NA	TRBV7-7	CASSLGKTGQETQYF	TGTGCTAGCAGCTTAGGGAAGACAGGACAAGAGACCCAGTACTTC
TRBJ2-3	TRBD2	TRBV3-1/TRBV3-2	CASSQVWLAGESTDTQYF	TGTGCCAGCAGCCAAGTGTGGCTAGCGGGTGAGAGCACAGATACGCAGTATTTT
TRBJ2-1	TRBD1	TRBV4-1	CASSQEPGQAVREQFF	TGCGCCAGCAGCCAGGAACCGGGACAGGCAGTACGTGAGCAGTTCTTC
TRBJ2-2	TRBD2	TRBV6-2/TRBV6-3	CASSYDRGLALNTGELFF	TGTGCCAGCAGTTACGATAGGGGACTAGCGTTGAACACCGGGGAGCTGTTTTTT
TRBJ1-1	TRBD1	TRBV7-2	CASSLVTGGTEAFF	TGTGCCAGCAGCTTAGTAACAGGGGGGACTGAAGCTTTCTTT
TRBJ1-5	NA	TRBV12-3/TRBV12-4	CASSGQSFQPQHF	TGTGCCAGCTCAGGGCAGTCGTTTCAGCCCCAGCATTTT
TRBJ2-5	TRBD1	TRBV15	CATSRDAGGHETQYF	TGTGCCACCAGCAGAGATGCAGGGGGCCATGAGACCCAGTACTTC
TRBJ1-3	TRBD1	TRBV9	CASSVGTGRISGNTIYF	TGTGCCAGCAGCGTAGGGACAGGGAGAATCTCTGGAAACACCATATATTTT
TRBJ1-5	NA	TRBV4-3	CASSQEPGRNQPQHF	TGCGCCAGCAGCCAAGAACCAGGTCGAAATCAGCCCCAGCATTTT
TRBJ1-1	NA	TRBV11-3	CASSPRGYTEAFF	TGTGCCAGCAGCCCGCGGGGGTACACTGAAGCTTTCTTT